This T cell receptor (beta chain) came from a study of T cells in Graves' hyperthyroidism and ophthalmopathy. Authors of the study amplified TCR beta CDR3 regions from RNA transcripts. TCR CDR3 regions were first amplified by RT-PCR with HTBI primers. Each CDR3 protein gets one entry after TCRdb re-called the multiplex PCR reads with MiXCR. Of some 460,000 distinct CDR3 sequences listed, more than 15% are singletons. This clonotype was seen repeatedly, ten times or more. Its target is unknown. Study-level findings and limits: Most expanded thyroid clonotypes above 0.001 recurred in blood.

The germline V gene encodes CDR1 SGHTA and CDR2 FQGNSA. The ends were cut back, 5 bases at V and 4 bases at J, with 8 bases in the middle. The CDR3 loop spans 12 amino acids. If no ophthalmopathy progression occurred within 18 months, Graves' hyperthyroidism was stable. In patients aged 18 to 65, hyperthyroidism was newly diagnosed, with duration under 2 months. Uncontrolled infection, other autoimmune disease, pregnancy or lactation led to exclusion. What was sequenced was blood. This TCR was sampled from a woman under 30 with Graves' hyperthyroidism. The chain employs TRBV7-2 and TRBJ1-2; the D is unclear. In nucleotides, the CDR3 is TGTGCCAGCAGCACCCCAGGCTATGGCTACACCTTC. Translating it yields CASSTPGYGYTF.